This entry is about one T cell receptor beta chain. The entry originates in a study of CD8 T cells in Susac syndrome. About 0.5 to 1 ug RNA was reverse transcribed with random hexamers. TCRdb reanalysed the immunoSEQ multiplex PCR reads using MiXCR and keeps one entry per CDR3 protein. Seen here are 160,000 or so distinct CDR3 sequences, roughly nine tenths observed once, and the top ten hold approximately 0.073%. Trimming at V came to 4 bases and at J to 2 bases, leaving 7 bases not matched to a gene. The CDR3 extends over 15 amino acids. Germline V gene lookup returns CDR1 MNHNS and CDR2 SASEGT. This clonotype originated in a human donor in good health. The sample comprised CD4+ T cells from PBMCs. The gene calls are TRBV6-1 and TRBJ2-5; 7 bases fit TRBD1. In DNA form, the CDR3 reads TGTGCCAGCAGTGGCCGGGACAGTTTGCAAGAGACCCAGTACTTC. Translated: CASSGRDSLQETQYF.